The TCR beta chain under discussion was sequenced for a study of blood T cell repertoires in COVID-19. Turning to the study itself: From T cells, B-cell-depleted T cells, or PBMCs came the material, which was cDNA or gDNA.

Assay used: immunoSEQ multiplex PCR; TCRdb lists only in-frame clones, some missing. This table holds some 390,000 clones, roughly 86% found once. The sequenced sample consisted of PBMCs or T cells enriched from blood (not recorded which). This sequence originates from a woman between 25 and 40 years old who had recovered from COVID-19.

The CDR3 region is CASSIAASTGELFF. The CDR3 region has the DNA TGTGCCAGTAGTATCGCCGCGAGCACCGGGGAGCTGTTTTTT. The chain recombines TRBV19 with TRBJ2-2, with unresolved D. V lost 3 bases to trimming and J lost 4 bases, with 9 bases between them. This CDR3 comprises 14 residues. Germline V gene lookup returns CDR1 LNHDA and CDR2 SQIVND (reference sequence).